Listed here are 23 T cell receptor beta chains from one sample, sequenced in a study of T cell responses to AZD1222 COVID-19 vaccine (dated by TCRdb to the early 2020s). The receptor library was made with the immunoSEQ multiplex PCR assay. In TCRdb, the immuneACCESS table is reduced to in-frame sequences with V and J assigned. These tables do not hold every clone; where another copy was compared, an unresolved V gene accounts for under half, and the others remain unexplained. This sample is represented by some 130,000 clones; 92% of them were singletons. Together, the top ten hold less than 3.5% of the sample. Taken with the paper, the label for time point translates to: about 28 days (+/-7) after the second vaccine dose. The source material was peripheral blood, sampled 28 days after the second AZD1222 dose. Source of these receptors: an adult who received the AZD1222 COVID-19 vaccine.

The V and J genes are TRBV19 and TRBJ1-5; 7 positions match TRBD1. J lost 2 bases, V lost 4 bases, and 17 bases had no gene match. The germline V gene has CDR1 LNHDA and CDR2 SQIVND (reference sequence). This CDR3 region has 19 residues. The CDR3 DNA sequence: TGTGCCAGTAGTACTCGGGACAGAGTGGGGGGACGGGGCAATCAGCCCCAGCATTTT. The encoded protein is CASSTRDRVGGRGNQPQHF.

V is TRBV6-6 and J is TRBJ2-1; 8 positions agree with TRBD1. Germline trimming cut 5 bases from V and 4 bases from J; bases unmatched to any gene: 7. Germline values: CDR1 MNHNY, CDR2 SVGAGI (reference sequence). CDR3 size: 15 residues. CDR3: CASSRGTGDYNEQFF. CDR3 nucleotide sequence: TGTGCCAGCAGTAGGGGGACAGGAGATTACAATGAGCAGTTCTTC.

This clone was picked up one time. The chain carries TRBV7-2 and TRBJ2-1, with a possible D match to TRBD1 (6 bases). Germline V lookup: CDR1 SGHTA, CDR2 FQGNSA. V dropped 2 bases and J dropped 6 bases, with 14 bases sitting between them. This CDR3 spans 15 amino acids. DNA for the CDR3: TGTGCCAGCAGCTTAAAACCGGACAGTGTCAATGAGCAGTTCTTC. This gives the protein CASSLKPDSVNEQFF.

The rearrangement uses TRBV2 and TRBJ2-1, with D perhaps matching TRBD1 (6 bases). With 8 bases removed from V and 8 bases from J, the gap between germline ends came to 13 bases. This CDR3 is 12 amino acids long. The V gene's germline CDR1 is SNHLY and CDR2 FYNNEI. In DNA, the CDR3 is TGTGCCAGCGCCAGGGGTTTCCATGAGCAGTTCTTC. Translating gives CASARGFHEQFF.

The chain recombines TRBV10-3 with TRBJ1-2, with D maybe TRBD1 (6 bases). The CDR3 runs 14 residues. Germline V CDR1 and CDR2: ENHRY, SYGVKD. Trimming took 6 bases from V and 8 from J, leaving 19 bases between them. The CDR3: CAIRQQGPFNGYTF. The CDR3 DNA is TGTGCCATCAGGCAACAGGGTCCATTCAACGGCTACACCTTC.

Of note for this clone: Different DNA sequences within this sample yield the same CDR3. J is TRBJ2-1 and V is TRBV5-1, with 7 bases that match TRBD2. The CDR3 has 16 residues. Trimming took 0 bases from V and 0 from J; bases not matched to a gene: 3. The germline V gene encodes CDR1 SGHRS and CDR2 YFSETQ. In DNA form, the CDR3 reads TGCGCCAGCAGCTTGGCCGGCGGGAGCTCCTACAATGAGCAGTTCTTC. Its translation is CASSLAGGSSYNEQFF.

The chain couples TRBV2 to TRBJ2-1, with TRBD2 as a possible D gene (6 bases). The CDR3 extends over 14 amino acids. Trimming shortened V by 6 bases and J by 5 bases, and 14 bases separated the two germline ends. CDR1 and CDR2 from the germline V gene are SNHLY and FYNNEI. The CDR3 is CASRLASKNNEQFF. The CDR3, as DNA: TGTGCCAGCAGGCTAGCGAGCAAAAACAATGAGCAGTTCTTC.

The rearrangement links TRBV27 to TRBJ2-1, with D possibly being TRBD1 (6 bases). V lost 6 bases, J lost 0 bases, and 15 bases lay in between. There are 16 residues in the CDR3. Germline V CDR1 and CDR2: MNHEY, SMNVEV (reference sequence). The CDR3 bases are TGTGCCAGCAGGCCCGACAGGCGCAGCTCCTACAATGAGCAGTTCTTC. As protein: CASRPDRRSSYNEQFF.

J is TRBJ2-6 and V is TRBV6-2 or TRBV6-3; D is ambiguous. Germline-derived CDR1 and CDR2 are MNHEY and SVGEGT. The CDR3 contains 14 residues. The V end lost 4 bases, the J end lost 4 bases, and 8 bases lay between the germline ends. The CDR3 is CASSWHSGANVLTF. As DNA, the CDR3 is TGTGCCAGCAGTTGGCATTCGGGGGCCAACGTCCTGACTTTC.

This chain connects TRBV12-1 to TRBJ1-1; the table assigns TRBD1, which was not confirmed against the DNA. TRBV12-1 is an annotated pseudogene. This CDR3 has 17 residues. In nucleotides, the CDR3 is TGTGCCAGCAGCCGGTCTATCAGGGCGTCAAGTTATACTGAAGCTTTCTTT. It specifies CASSRSIRASSYTEAFF.

The chain recombines TRBV10-3 with TRBJ1-2, with D possibly matching TRBD1 (5 bases). Germline loops: CDR1 ENHRY, CDR2 SYGVKD. This CDR3 has 16 amino acids. V was trimmed by 5 bases and J by 4 bases, leaving 20 bases between them. The CDR3 loop reads CAISSADKTGSYGYTF. The CDR3, as DNA: TGTGCCATCAGTAGCGCGGACAAGACCGGGAGCTATGGCTACACCTTC.

This chain uses TRBV7-2 with TRBJ2-7, with 9 nucleotides matching TRBD2. V was clipped by 1 base and J by 0 bases; unmatched bases: 7. CDR1 is SGHTA, CDR2 FQGNSA, per germline. This CDR3 comprises 17 residues. The CDR3 here is CASSLGVSGSSSYEQYF. The CDR3 DNA sequence: TGTGCCAGCAGCTTAGGAGTTAGCGGGAGTAGCTCCTACGAGCAGTACTTC.

This chain joins TRBV25-1 and TRBJ2-3, with 14 bases fitting TRBD2. V gave up 1 base and J gave up 4 bases; unmatched junction bases: 7. The CDR3 covers 18 residues. Germline V CDR1 and CDR2: MGHDK, SYGVNS. CDR3 protein: CASSEWGLAGESADTQYF. Here the CDR3 DNA reads TGTGCCAGCAGTGAATGGGGACTAGCGGGAGAGAGCGCAGATACGCAGTATTTT.

V gene TRBV5-4 combines with J gene TRBJ2-1; a weak D match, TRBD2 (5 bases). Germline CDR1 and CDR2: SGHNT and YYREEE (reference sequence). The CDR3 has 12 amino acids. V was shortened by 5 bases and J by 6 bases, with 9 bases between the two germline ends. CDR3 coding DNA: TGTGCCAGCAGTCACCGGGGCAATGAGCAGTTCTTC. Residues: CASSHRGNEQFF.

The chain is built from TRBV11-2 and TRBJ2-7; D is unresolved. Per germline, CDR1 SGHAT and CDR2 FQNNGV. The V end lost 4 bases, the J end lost 5 bases, and 18 bases lay between the germline ends. The CDR3 is 15 residues long. The DNA for the CDR3 is TGTGCCAGCAGCTCCCTAGATTGGGTGGCTGACGAGCAGTACTTC. Translating gives CASSSLDWVADEQYF.

The chain links TRBV11-2 to TRBJ2-1, with D perhaps TRBD2 (5 bases). There are 13 residues in the CDR3. V was clipped by 5 bases and J by 7 bases, with 12 bases between them. Germline V gene lookup returns CDR1 SGHAT and CDR2 FQNNGV. The CDR3 reads CASSMDRGNEQFF. In nucleotides, the CDR3 is TGTGCCAGCAGCATGGATAGAGGGAATGAGCAGTTCTTC.

The DNA of the CDR3 is TGTGCCAGCAGTTACATCCAGGGGAGAGGAAACACCATATATTTT. This gives the protein CASSYIQGRGNTIYF. The genes are TRBV6-5 and TRBJ1-3; maybe TRBD1 (6 bases). Trimming stripped 2 bases from V and 4 bases from J, with 12 bases between. The CDR3 has 15 amino acids. Germline CDR1 and CDR2: MNHEY and SVGAGI.

CDR3 coding DNA: TGTGCCAGCTCTCACGACGAGAACACTGAAGCTTTCTTT. Translating it yields CASSHDENTEAFF. The chain has TRBV18 and TRBJ1-1, with D unclear. Germline lookup yields CDR1 KGHSH and CDR2 LQKENI. V lost 6 bases and J lost 1, with 9 bases in between. This CDR3 has 13 residues. Full variable domain (rest looked up from reference TRBV18 and TRBJ1-1): NAGVMQNPRHLVRRRGQEARLRCSPMKGHSHVYWYRQLPEEGLKFMVYLQKENIIDESGMPKERFSAEFPKEGPSILRIQQVVRGDSAAYFCASSHDENTEAFFGQGTRLTVV.

The rearrangement uses TRBV3-1 (or the pseudogene TRBV3-2) and TRBJ2-1, with TRBD2 matching 10 bases. The CDR3 contains 16 residues. The V segment lost 4 bases and the J segment 9 bases; nucleotides outside the gene matches: 12. Looked up from germline, CDR1 is LGHDT and CDR2 is YNNKEL (reference sequence). The CDR3 sequence: CASSRISGRGPAEQFF. The CDR3 region has the DNA TGTGCCAGCAGCCGGATAAGCGGGAGGGGTCCGGCTGAGCAGTTCTTC.

CDR3 protein: CAWSIYWGTEAFF. DNA for the CDR3: TGTGCCTGGAGTATATATTGGGGCACTGAAGCTTTCTTT. The chain employs TRBV30 and TRBJ1-1; D gene unclear. Between the trimmed V and J ends, which lost 2 bases and 4 bases, there was a span of 11 bases. Germline CDR1 reads GTSNPN; CDR2 reads SVGIG (reference sequence). The CDR3 totals 13 residues. Drawing the rest from reference TRBV30 and TRBJ1-1, the complete variable domain is SQTIHQWPATLVQPVGSPLSLECTVEGTSNPNLYWYRQAAGRGLQLLFYSVGIGQISSEVPQNLSASRPQDRQFILSSKKLLLSDSGFYLCAWSIYWGTEAFFGQGTRLTVV.

This chain joins TRBV6-6 and TRBJ1-4; unclear D gene. V gave up 5 bases and J gave up 6 bases, with 13 bases separating them. The CDR3 is 14 amino acids. CDR1 MNHNY and CDR2 SVGAGI come from the germline V gene (reference sequence). The CDR3 here is CASSPQDGDEKLFF. In nucleotides, the CDR3 is TGTGCCAGCAGTCCCCAGGATGGAGATGAAAAACTGTTTTTT.

The chain links TRBV24-1 to TRBJ2-3, with TRBD2 as a possible D gene (7 bases). V shed 0 bases and J shed 4 bases, with 16 bases lying between them. The length of the CDR3 is 17 residues. Germline V gene lookup returns CDR1 KGHDR and CDR2 SFDVKD. The CDR3 DNA reads as TGTGCCACCAGTGATTTGGGGGGGGCGACTAGGGCAGATACGCAGTATTTT. The encoded protein is CATSDLGGATRADTQYF.

The chain combines TRBV27 with TRBJ2-7, with D unclear. Germline CDR1 reads MNHEY; CDR2 reads SMNVEV (reference sequence). The ends were cut back, 1 base at V and 3 bases at J, with 7 bases in the middle. The CDR3 sequence is 13 residues long. This CDR3 reads CASSLLSSYEQYF. CDR3 in DNA: TGTGCCAGCAGTTTATTGAGCAGCTACGAGCAGTACTTC.